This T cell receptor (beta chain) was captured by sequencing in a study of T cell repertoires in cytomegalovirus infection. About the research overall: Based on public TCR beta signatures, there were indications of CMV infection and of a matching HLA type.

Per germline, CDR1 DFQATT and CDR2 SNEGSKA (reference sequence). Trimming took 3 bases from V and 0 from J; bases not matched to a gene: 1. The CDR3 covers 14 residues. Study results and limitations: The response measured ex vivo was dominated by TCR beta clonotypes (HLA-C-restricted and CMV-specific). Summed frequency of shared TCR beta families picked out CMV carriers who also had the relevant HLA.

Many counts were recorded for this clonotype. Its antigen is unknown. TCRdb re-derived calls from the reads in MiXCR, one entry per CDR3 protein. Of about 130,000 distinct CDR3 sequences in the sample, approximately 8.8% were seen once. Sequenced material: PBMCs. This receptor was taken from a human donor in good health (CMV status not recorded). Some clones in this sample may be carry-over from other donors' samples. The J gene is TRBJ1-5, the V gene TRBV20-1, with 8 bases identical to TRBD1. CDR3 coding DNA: TGCAGTGCTAGGACAGGGGCTAGCAATCAGCCCCAGCATTTT. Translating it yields CSARTGASNQPQHF.